What follows are 27 T cell receptor beta chains derived from one specimen sequenced in a study of blood T cells in healthy people across ages. With a J-beta primer mix and a sample-barcoded 5' primer, a second PCR ran about 6 to 11 cycles. One entry per CDR3 protein results from TCRdb running MiXCR on the 5' RACE reads. The sample has some 890,000 distinct CDR3 sequences; under 35% are singletons. This sample was also put to use in a study of T cells of mothers and their children.

The sample consisted of blood. The receptor source for this set is a woman between 35 and 50 years old in good health.

V is TRBV7-2 and J is TRBJ2-3, with 7 positions matching TRBD2. Trimming at V came to 4 bases and at J to 0 bases, leaving 10 bases not matched to a gene. CDR1 is SGHTA, CDR2 FQGNSA, per germline. The CDR3 length is 17 residues. In DNA, the CDR3 is TGTGCCAGCAGCTCACGGGTGACTAGCTCGAGCACAGATACGCAGTATTTT. Translating gives CASSSRVTSSSTDTQYF.

This chain links TRBV19 with TRBJ2-7; TRBD1 matches at 7 bases. This CDR3 has 15 residues. Germline trimming cut 4 bases from V and 2 bases from J; bases unmatched to any gene: 8. Germline CDR1 LNHDA, CDR2 SQIVND (reference sequence). This chain's CDR3 is CASSSPDRSPYEQYF. In nucleotides, the CDR3 is TGTGCCAGTAGTAGCCCGGACAGGTCCCCCTACGAGCAGTACTTC.

This clonotype was counted a few times. J is TRBJ1-2 and V is TRBV4-1; a weak D match, TRBD1 (5 bases). V lost 0 bases to trimming and J lost 0 bases, with 17 bases between them. Germline lookup yields CDR1 MGHRA and CDR2 YSYEKL. CDR3 size: 18 residues. CDR3 protein: CASSQDNAAGGANYGYTF. CDR3 nucleotide sequence: TGCGCCAGCAGCCAAGACAACGCCGCGGGGGGGGCTAACTATGGCTACACCTTC.

A word on this clonotype: At one of its ends the junction is not consistent with the germline gene, which may arise from a read error. This chain joins TRBV5-1 and TRBJ2-6, with TRBD1 matching over 9 bases. This CDR3 has 17 amino acids. CDR1 and CDR2 from the germline V gene are SGHRS and YFSETQ. DNA for the CDR3: TGCGCCAGCAGCGCCGGGACAGGGTCCTCTGGGGCCAACGTCCGGACTTTC. Amino acids: CASSAGTGSSGANVRTF.

A few counts support this clonotype. The chain uses TRBV5-1 and TRBJ2-3; D remains ambiguous. This CDR3 comprises 14 residues. V lost 0 bases and J 5 bases, leaving 10 bases between the germline ends. Germline CDR1 SGHRS, CDR2 YFSETQ. CDR3 nucleotide sequence: TGCGCCAGCAGCTTGGAGAGGTTGGGAGATACGCAGTATTTT. It translates to CASSLERLGDTQYF.

The rearrangement joins TRBV28 to TRBJ2-1; tentative D call: TRBD2 (6 bases). The CDR3 spans 15 residues. The germline V gene encodes CDR1 MDHEN and CDR2 SYDVKM. Trimming took 5 bases from V and 3 from J, leaving 14 bases between them. The CDR3 here is CASSPSRGIYNEQFF. The CDR3 bases are TGTGCCAGCAGTCCATCTCGGGGGATCTACAATGAGCAGTTCTTC.

This clonotype occurred many times. This sequence joins TRBV20-1 and TRBJ2-3; D gene ambiguous. The CDR3 runs to 12 residues. Germline-derived CDR1 and CDR2 are DFQATT and SNEGSKA (reference sequence). The germline V and J ends were trimmed by 0 bases and 3 bases, with 4 bases remaining between them. CDR3 residues: CSAREGTDTQYF. The CDR3 DNA reads TGCAGTGCTAGAGAGGGGACAGATACGCAGTATTTT.

The chain couples TRBV12-3 or TRBV12-4 to TRBJ2-1, with D possibly being TRBD2 (7 bases). V was trimmed by 8 bases and J by 4 bases, leaving 21 bases between them. The length of the CDR3 is 16 residues. CDR3 residues: CASGSGADSHYNEQFF. The CDR3 coding sequence is TGTGCCAGCGGAAGCGGGGCGGACAGCCATTACAATGAGCAGTTCTTC.

This clonotype was counted between two and nine times. The rearrangement links TRBV29-1 to TRBJ1-1, with 7 bases lining up with TRBD1. The CDR3 totals 13 residues. Germline V lookup: CDR1 SQVTM, CDR2 ANQGSEA. V lost 6 bases to trimming and J lost 0 bases; unmatched junction nucleotides: 4. CDR3 DNA sequence: TGCAGCGTAACCGGGACAGTGAACACTGAAGCTTTCTTT. Translating gives CSVTGTVNTEAFF.

For this clonotype: The junction and the germline gene differ at one end; a read error may be behind it. The chain carries TRBV28 and TRBJ1-2; D possibly corresponds to TRBD1 (5 bases). The CDR3 consists of 15 residues. CDR1 MDHEN and CDR2 SYDVKM come from the germline V gene. CDR3 residues: CVSSSAQGVTYGYTF. The CDR3 DNA reads TGTGTCAGCAGTTCCGCGCAGGGTGTCACCTATGGCTACACCTTC.

This clonotype was seen at least ten times. The CDR3 loop reads CATSDPGRGTETQYF. The DNA for the CDR3 is TGTGCCACCAGTGATCCAGGGAGGGGGACGGAGACCCAGTACTTC. The chain carries TRBV24-1 and TRBJ2-5; D possibly corresponds to TRBD2 (7 bases). CDR3 size: 15 residues. CDR1 and CDR2 (germline): KGHDR, SFDVKD. V was shortened by 3 bases and J by 5 bases, with 15 bases between the two germline ends.

The chain couples TRBV7-2 to TRBJ2-3; perhaps TRBD2 as D (6 bases). This CDR3 comprises 17 residues. Germline V lookup: CDR1 SGHTA, CDR2 FQGNSA. The V end was cut by 0 bases, the J end by 3 bases, with 16 bases between. The CDR3 is CASSLAYVGGGTDTQYF. CDR3 nucleotides: TGTGCCAGCAGCTTAGCATATGTGGGAGGAGGTACAGATACGCAGTATTTT.

This clonotype came up many times. The J gene is TRBJ2-1, the V gene TRBV4-1; a weak D match, TRBD2 (6 bases). The germline gives CDR1 MGHRA, CDR2 YSYEKL. The length of the CDR3 is 16 residues. V was cut by 1 base and J by 2 bases, with 12 bases left in between. The CDR3 DNA follows: TGCGCCAGCAGCCAAGTCGCGCGGGGACCCTACAATGAGCAGTTCTTC. Residues: CASSQVARGPYNEQFF.

The chain recombines TRBV5-6 with TRBJ2-1; TRBD2 agrees at 11 bases. Judging by the DNA end, TRBJ2-7 fits better; the J call may be wrong. The CDR3 runs 17 residues. The V gene's germline CDR1 is SGHDT and CDR2 YYEEEE. The DNA for the CDR3 is TGTGCCAGCGAACGGGGACTAGCGGAGAGCTCCTACAATGAGCAGTACTTC. As protein: CASERGLAESSYNEQYF.

There are many counts of this clonotype. J is TRBJ2-7 and V is TRBV29-1; 9 bases align to TRBD1. The CDR3 runs 14 residues. V was clipped by 4 bases and J by 1 base; unmatched bases: 5. Germline V gives CDR1 SQVTM, CDR2 ANQGSEA. CDR3 in amino acids: CSVVKGQGSYEQYF. DNA of the CDR3: TGCAGCGTTGTTAAGGGACAGGGTTCCTACGAGCAGTACTTC.

Written as DNA, the CDR3 is TGTGCCAGCATCCTGACTAGCGGGGGGTTTAATGAGCAGTTCTTC. Translated: CASILTSGGFNEQFF. The V and J genes are TRBV7-2 and TRBJ2-1; 13 nucleotides line up with TRBD2. From germline, CDR1 is SGHTA and CDR2 FQGNSA. The CDR3 is made up of 15 amino acids. The V and J ends lost 7 bases and 7 bases, in that order; junction bases with no gene match: 7.

Many counts were recorded for this clonotype. The V and J genes are TRBV4-2 and TRBJ1-6; 8 positions match TRBD1. The length of the CDR3 is 15 residues. Per the germline V gene, CDR1 is LGHNA and CDR2 is YNFKEQ. V dropped 2 bases and J dropped 8; count of bases not matched to a gene: 5. Here the CDR3 DNA reads TGTGCCAGCAGCCAACCGACAGGGGATTATTCACCCCTCCACTTT. Encoded protein: CASSQPTGDYSPLHF.

This clonotype was found a few times. V is TRBV4-1 and J is TRBJ2-4; perhaps TRBD2 as D (6 bases). V was shortened by 3 bases and J by 3 bases, with 15 bases between the two germline ends. The CDR3 extends over 16 amino acids. CDR1 is MGHRA and CDR2 is YSYEKL in the germline V gene. CDR3 region: CASSHPGLGGKNIQYF. The CDR3, as DNA: TGCGCCAGCAGCCATCCCGGTCTGGGGGGCAAAAACATTCAGTACTTC.

This clonotype was counted many times. The rearrangement links TRBV20-1 to TRBJ1-2; D might be TRBD1 (5 bases). The germline gives CDR1 DFQATT, CDR2 SNEGSKA (reference sequence). Trimming stripped 0 bases from V and 7 bases from J, with 21 bases between. The CDR3 extends over 16 amino acids. This CDR3 reads CSAREGAGQVTSGYTF. CDR3 sequence (DNA): TGCAGTGCTAGAGAAGGGGCGGGCCAGGTCACCTCTGGCTACACCTTC.

The chain combines TRBV4-1 with TRBJ1-2, with a weak D call TRBD1 (6 bases). Per germline, CDR1 MGHRA and CDR2 YSYEKL. Trimming stripped 1 base from V and 4 bases from J, with 13 bases between. This CDR3 contains 15 residues. The CDR3 DNA is TGCGCCAGCAGCCAAGCTACAGGGATGTTCTATGGCTACACCTTC. It encodes CASSQATGMFYGYTF.

The chain has TRBV20-1 and TRBJ2-3, with TRBD1 identical over 10 bases. This CDR3 is 14 amino acids long. Germline V gene data show CDR1 as DFQATT and CDR2 as SNEGSKA (reference sequence). After removal of 3 bases from V and 3 bases from J, the junction contained 3 bases not matched to a gene. The CDR3 coding sequence is TGCAGTGCTAGGACAGGGGGCCTAACAGATACGCAGTATTTT. It specifies CSARTGGLTDTQYF.

J is TRBJ1-5 and V is TRBV5-1; D unresolved. Per germline, CDR1 SGHRS and CDR2 YFSETQ. Trimming left V 4 bases short and J 3 bases short, with 14 bases between. The CDR3 contains 15 residues. DNA of the CDR3: TGCGCCAGCAGCCCCCTATTGGGTCCCAATCAGCCCCAGCATTTT. This gives the protein CASSPLLGPNQPQHF. Complete variable domain (other parts from reference TRBV5-1 and TRBJ1-5): KAGVTQTPRYLIKTRGQQVTLSCSPISGHRSVSWYQQTPGQGLQFLFEYFSETQRNKGNFPGRFSGRQFSNSRSEMNVSTLELGDSALYLCASSPLLGPNQPQHFGDGTRLSIL.

In its sample, this clonotype was seen a few times. V gene TRBV12-3 or TRBV12-4 combines with J gene TRBJ1-4; no definite D call. Trimming stripped 8 bases from V and 10 bases from J, with 26 bases between. This CDR3 has 16 amino acids. CDR3 sequence (DNA): TGTGCCAGCGGAAGCACCGGACGGAGCCCTCCGGGAAAACTGTTTTTT. The encoded protein is CASGSTGRSPPGKLFF.

J is TRBJ2-1 and V is TRBV5-4; 10 bases match TRBD1. This CDR3 spans 17 amino acids. Germline values: CDR1 SGHNT, CDR2 YYREEE (reference sequence). V dropped 0 bases and J dropped 6; count of bases not matched to a gene: 9. CDR3 protein: CASSLGIGTGELNEQFF. In DNA form, the CDR3 reads TGTGCCAGCAGCTTGGGGATAGGGACAGGGGAGCTCAATGAGCAGTTCTTC. The whole variable domain, remainder taken from reference TRBV5-4 and TRBJ2-1, is ETGVTQSPTHLIKTRGQQVTLRCSSQSGHNTVSWYQQALGQGPQFIFQYYREEENGRGNFPPRFSGLQFPNYSSELNVNALELDDSALYLCASSLGIGTGELNEQFFGPGTRLTVL.

This chain links TRBV15 with TRBJ2-7; D uncertain. Germline V gene sequence: CDR1 LNHNV, CDR2 YYDKDF (reference sequence). The CDR3 extends over 15 amino acids. The V end was cut by 0 bases, the J end by 5 bases, with 14 bases between. The CDR3 is CATSRDLLWVHEQYF. In nucleotides, the CDR3 is TGTGCCACCAGCAGAGATCTGCTATGGGTCCACGAGCAGTACTTC.

This clonotype was seen a few times. The J gene is TRBJ2-1, the V gene TRBV20-1; TRBD1 is a possible D gene (7 bases). Between the trimmed V and J ends, which lost 7 bases and 7 bases, there was a span of 17 bases. Looked up from germline, CDR1 is DFQATT and CDR2 is SNEGSKA (reference sequence). The CDR3 is made up of 13 amino acids. The CDR3 spells CSVVGGRGNEQFF. CDR3 sequence (DNA): TGCAGTGTCGTAGGGGGCCGGGGGAATGAGCAGTTCTTC.

This rearrangement joins TRBV6-6 to TRBJ1-2; 7 bases are shared with TRBD1. The CDR3 is 15 amino acids. After removal of 6 bases from V and 4 bases from J, the junction contained 11 bases not matched to a gene. The germline CDR1 and CDR2 sequences are MNHNY and SVGAGI (reference sequence). CDR3 amino acids: CASRSARGGTYGYTF. CDR3 coding DNA: TGTGCCAGCAGGTCCGCCAGGGGGGGGACCTATGGCTACACCTTC.